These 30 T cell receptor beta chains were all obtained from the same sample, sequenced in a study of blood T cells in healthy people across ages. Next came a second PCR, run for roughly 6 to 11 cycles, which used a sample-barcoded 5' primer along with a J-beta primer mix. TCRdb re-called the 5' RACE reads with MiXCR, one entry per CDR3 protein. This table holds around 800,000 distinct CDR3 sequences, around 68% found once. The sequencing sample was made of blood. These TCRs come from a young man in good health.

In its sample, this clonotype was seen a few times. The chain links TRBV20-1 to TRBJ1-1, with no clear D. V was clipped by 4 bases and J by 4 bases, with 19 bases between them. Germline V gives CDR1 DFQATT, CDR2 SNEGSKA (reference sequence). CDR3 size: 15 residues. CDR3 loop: CSAKYGPRRATEAFF. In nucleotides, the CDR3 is TGCAGTGCTAAATACGGGCCCCGAAGGGCCACTGAAGCTTTCTTT.

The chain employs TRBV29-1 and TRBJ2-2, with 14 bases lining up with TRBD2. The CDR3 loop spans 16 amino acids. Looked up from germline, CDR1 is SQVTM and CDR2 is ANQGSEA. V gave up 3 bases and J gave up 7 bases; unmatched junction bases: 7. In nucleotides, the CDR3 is TGCAGCGTTGACCTGACTAGCGGGGGGGCCTTCGGGGAGCTGTTTTTT. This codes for CSVDLTSGGAFGELFF.

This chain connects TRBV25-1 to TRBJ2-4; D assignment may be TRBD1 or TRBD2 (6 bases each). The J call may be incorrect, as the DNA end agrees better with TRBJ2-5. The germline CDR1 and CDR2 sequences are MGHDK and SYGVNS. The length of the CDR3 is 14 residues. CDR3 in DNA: TGTGCCAGCAGTGAAGGGGGGCACGATGGGACCCAGTACTTC. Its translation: CASSEGGHDGTQYF.

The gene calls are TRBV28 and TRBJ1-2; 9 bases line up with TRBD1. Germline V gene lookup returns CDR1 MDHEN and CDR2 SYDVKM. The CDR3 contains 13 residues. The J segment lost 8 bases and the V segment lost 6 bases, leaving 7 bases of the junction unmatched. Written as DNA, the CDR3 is TGTGCCAGCAGAAAACAGGGGGCGGGGGGCTACACCTTC. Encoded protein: CASRKQGAGGYTF.

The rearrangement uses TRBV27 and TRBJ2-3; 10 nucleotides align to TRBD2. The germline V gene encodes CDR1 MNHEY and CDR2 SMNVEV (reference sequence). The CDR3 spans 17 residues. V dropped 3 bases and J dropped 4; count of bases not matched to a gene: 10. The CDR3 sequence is CASSLGSGGSRADTQYF. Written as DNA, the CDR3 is TGTGCCAGCAGTTTGGGTAGCGGGGGGTCGCGGGCAGATACGCAGTATTTT.

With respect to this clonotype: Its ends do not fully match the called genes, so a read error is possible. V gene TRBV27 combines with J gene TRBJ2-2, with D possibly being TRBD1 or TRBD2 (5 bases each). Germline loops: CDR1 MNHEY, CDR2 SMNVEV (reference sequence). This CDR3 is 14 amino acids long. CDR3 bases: TGTGCCAGCGGCTGGGGTGGGGGAACCGGAGAGCTGTTTTTT. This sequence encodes CASGWGGGTGELFF.

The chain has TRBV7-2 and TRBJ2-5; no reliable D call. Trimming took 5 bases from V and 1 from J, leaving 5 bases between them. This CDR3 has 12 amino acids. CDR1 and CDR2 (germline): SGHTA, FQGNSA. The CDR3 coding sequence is TGTGCCAGCAGCCGTCCCCAAGAGACCCAGTACTTC. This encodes CASSRPQETQYF.

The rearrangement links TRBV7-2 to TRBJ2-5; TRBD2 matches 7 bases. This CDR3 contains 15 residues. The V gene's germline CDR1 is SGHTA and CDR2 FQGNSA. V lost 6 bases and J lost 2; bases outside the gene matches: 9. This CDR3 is CASRTGTIPQETQYF. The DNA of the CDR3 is TGTGCCAGCAGGACCGGGACTATCCCACAAGAGACCCAGTACTTC. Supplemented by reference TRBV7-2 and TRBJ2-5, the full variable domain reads GAGVSQSPSNKVTEKGKDVELRCDPISGHTALYWYRQSLGQGLEFLIYFQGNSAPDKSGLPSDRFSAERTGGSVSTLTIQRTQQEDSAVYLCASRTGTIPQETQYFGPGTRLLVL.

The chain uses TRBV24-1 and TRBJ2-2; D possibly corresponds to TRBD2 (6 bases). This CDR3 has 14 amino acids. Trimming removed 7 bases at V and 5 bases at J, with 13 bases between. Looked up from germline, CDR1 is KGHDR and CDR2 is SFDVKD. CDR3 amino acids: CATRPAGGTGELFF. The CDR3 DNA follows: TGTGCCACCAGGCCGGCTGGGGGGACCGGGGAGCTGTTTTTT.

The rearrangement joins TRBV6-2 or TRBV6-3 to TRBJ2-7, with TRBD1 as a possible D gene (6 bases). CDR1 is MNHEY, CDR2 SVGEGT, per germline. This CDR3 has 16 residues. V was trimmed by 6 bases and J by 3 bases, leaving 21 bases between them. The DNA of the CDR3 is TGTGCCAGCAGGAAAATCAGGGGAACAGGTGGCTACGAGCAGTACTTC. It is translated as CASRKIRGTGGYEQYF.

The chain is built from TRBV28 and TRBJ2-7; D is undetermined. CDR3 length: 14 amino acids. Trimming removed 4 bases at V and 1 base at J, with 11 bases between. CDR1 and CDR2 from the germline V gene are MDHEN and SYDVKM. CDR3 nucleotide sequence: TGTGCCAGCAGTTCACCCCCAGATTCCTACGAGCAGTACTTC. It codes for CASSSPPDSYEQYF.

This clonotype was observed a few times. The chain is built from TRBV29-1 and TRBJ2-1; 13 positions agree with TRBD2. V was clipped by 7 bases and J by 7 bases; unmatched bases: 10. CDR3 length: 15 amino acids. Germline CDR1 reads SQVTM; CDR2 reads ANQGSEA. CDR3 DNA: TGCAGCGGAGGAGGACTAGCGGGGGAAATAAATGAGCAGTTCTTC. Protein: CSGGGLAGEINEQFF.

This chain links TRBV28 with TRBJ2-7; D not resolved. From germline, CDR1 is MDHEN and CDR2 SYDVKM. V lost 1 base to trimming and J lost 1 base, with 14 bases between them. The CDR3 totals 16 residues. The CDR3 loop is CASSLYSVGASYEQYF. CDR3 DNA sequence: TGTGCCAGCAGTTTATACTCTGTGGGTGCGTCCTACGAGCAGTACTTC.

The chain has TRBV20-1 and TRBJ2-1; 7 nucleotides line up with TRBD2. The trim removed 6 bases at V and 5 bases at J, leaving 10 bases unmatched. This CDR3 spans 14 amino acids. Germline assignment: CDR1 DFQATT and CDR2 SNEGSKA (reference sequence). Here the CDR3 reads CSAVERGVNNEQFF. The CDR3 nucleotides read TGCAGTGCCGTTGAGCGGGGTGTTAACAATGAGCAGTTCTTC.

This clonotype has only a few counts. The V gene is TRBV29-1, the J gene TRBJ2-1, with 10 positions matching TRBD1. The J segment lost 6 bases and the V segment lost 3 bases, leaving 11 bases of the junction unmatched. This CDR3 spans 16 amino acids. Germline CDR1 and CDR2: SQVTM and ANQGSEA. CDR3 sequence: CSVEIQRQGAPNEQFF. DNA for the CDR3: TGCAGCGTTGAGATCCAACGACAGGGGGCACCCAATGAGCAGTTCTTC.

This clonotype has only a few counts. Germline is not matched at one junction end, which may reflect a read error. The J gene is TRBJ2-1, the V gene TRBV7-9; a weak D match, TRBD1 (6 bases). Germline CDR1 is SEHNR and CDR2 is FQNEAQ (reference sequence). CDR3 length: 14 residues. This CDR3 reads CASSLRQDFGEQFF. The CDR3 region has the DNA TGTGCTAGCAGCTTAAGACAGGATTTTGGTGAGCAGTTCTTC.

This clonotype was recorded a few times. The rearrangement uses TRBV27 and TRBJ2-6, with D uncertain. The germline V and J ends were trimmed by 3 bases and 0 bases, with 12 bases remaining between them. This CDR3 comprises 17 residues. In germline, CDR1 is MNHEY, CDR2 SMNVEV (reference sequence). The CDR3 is CASSFRIRSSGANVLTF. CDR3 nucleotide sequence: TGTGCCAGCAGTTTTCGAATCCGGAGCTCTGGGGCCAACGTCCTGACTTTC.

CDR3 nucleotide sequence: TGCGCCAGCAGCCCTGGACAGAGGGGTAACTCCTATAATTCACCCCTCCACTTT. Translation: CASSPGQRGNSYNSPLHF. This chain joins TRBV4-3 and TRBJ1-6; tentative D call: TRBD1 (6 bases). CDR1 and CDR2 from the germline V gene are LGHNA and YSLEER. The CDR3 extends over 18 amino acids. With 4 bases removed from V and 0 bases from J, the gap between germline ends came to 16 bases.

The CDR3 reads CASSLTGQNSYEQYF. CDR3 nucleotide sequence: TGTGCCAGCAGTTTAACCGGACAGAACTCCTACGAGCAGTACTTC. The chain couples TRBV28 to TRBJ2-7; D is perhaps TRBD1 (6 bases). Germline values: CDR1 MDHEN, CDR2 SYDVKM. The ends were cut back, 2 bases at V and 0 bases at J, with 11 bases in the middle. The CDR3 consists of 15 residues. The full variable domain, rest sourced from reference TRBV28 and TRBJ2-7, is DVKVTQSSRYLVKRTGEKVFLECVQDMDHENMFWYRQDPGLGLRLIYFSYDVKMKEKGDIPEGYSVSREKKERFSLILESASTNQTSMYLCASSLTGQNSYEQYFGPGTRLTVT.

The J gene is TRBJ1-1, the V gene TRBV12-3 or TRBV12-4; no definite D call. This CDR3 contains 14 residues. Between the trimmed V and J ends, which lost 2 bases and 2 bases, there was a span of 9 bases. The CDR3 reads CASSLSEINTEAFF. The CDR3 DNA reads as TGTGCCAGCAGTTTATCAGAAATAAACACTGAAGCTTTCTTT.

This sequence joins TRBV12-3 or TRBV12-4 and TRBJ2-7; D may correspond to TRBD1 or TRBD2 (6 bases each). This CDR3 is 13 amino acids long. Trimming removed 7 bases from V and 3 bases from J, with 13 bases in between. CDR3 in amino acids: CASIKGGNYEQYF. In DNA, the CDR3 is TGTGCCAGCATCAAAGGGGGGAACTACGAGCAGTACTTC.

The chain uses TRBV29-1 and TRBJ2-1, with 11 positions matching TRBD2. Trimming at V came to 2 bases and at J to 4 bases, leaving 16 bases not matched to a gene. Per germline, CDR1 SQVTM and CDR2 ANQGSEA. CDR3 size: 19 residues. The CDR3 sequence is CSVERALSGGVSFYNEQFF. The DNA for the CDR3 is TGCAGCGTTGAAAGGGCCCTTAGCGGGGGGGTTTCCTTTTACAATGAGCAGTTCTTC.

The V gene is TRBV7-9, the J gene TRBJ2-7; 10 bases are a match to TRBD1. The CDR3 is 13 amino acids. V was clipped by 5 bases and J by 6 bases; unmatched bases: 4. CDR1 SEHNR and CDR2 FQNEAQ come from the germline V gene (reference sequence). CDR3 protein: CASSVGTGVEQYF. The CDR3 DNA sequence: TGTGCCAGCAGCGTAGGGACAGGGGTCGAGCAGTACTTC. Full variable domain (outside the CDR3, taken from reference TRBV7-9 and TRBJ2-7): DTGVSQNPRHKITKRGQNVTFRCDPISEHNRLYWYRQTLGQGPEFLTYFQNEAQLEKSRLLSDRFSAERPKGSFSTLEIQRTEQGDSAMYLCASSVGTGVEQYFGPGTRLTVT.

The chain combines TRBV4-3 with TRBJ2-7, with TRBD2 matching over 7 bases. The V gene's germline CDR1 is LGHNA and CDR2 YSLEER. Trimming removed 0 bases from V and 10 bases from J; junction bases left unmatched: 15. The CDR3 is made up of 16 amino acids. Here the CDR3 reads CASSQESPSGIKAQYF. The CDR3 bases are TGCGCCAGCAGCCAAGAGTCGCCTAGCGGTATCAAGGCCCAGTACTTC.

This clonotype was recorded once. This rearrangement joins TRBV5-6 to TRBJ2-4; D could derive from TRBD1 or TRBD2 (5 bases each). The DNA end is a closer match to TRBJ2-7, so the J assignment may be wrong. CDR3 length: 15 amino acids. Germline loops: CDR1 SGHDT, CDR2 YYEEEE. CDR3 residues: CASSLAQWGWHEQYF. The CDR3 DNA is TGTGCCAGCAGCTTGGCCCAATGGGGGTGGCACGAGCAGTACTTC.

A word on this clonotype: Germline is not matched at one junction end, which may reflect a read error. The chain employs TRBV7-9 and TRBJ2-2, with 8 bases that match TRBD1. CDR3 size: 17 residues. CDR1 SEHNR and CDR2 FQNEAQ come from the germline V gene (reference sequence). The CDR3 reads CASRTLYRQGNTGEPFF. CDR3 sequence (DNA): TGTGCCAGCAGGACTCTATATAGACAGGGGAACACCGGGGAGCCGTTTTTT. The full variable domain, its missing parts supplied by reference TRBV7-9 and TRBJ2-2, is DTGVSQNPRHKITKRGQNVTFRCDPISEHNRLYWYRQTLGQGPEFLTYFQNEAQLEKSRLLSDRFSAERPKGSFSTLEIQRTEQGDSAMYLCASRTLYRQGNTGEPFFGEGSRLTVL.

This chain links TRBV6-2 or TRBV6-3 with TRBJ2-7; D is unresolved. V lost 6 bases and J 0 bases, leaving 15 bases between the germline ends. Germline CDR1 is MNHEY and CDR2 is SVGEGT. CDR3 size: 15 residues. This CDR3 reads CASSYALWGSYEQYF. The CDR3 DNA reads TGTGCCAGCAGCTACGCCCTCTGGGGCTCCTACGAGCAGTACTTC.

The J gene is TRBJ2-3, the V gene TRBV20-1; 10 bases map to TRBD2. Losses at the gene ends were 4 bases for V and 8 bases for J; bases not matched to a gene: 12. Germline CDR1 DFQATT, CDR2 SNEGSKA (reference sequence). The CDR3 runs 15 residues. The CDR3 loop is CSAIVESGGVPTQYF. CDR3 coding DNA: TGCAGTGCTATAGTCGAGAGCGGGGGGGTACCTACGCAGTATTTT.

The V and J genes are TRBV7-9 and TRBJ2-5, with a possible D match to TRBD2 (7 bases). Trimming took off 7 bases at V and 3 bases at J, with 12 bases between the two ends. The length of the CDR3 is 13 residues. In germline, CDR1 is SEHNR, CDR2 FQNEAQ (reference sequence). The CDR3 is CASIWEGEETQYF. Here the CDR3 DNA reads TGTGCCAGCATCTGGGAGGGGGAAGAGACCCAGTACTTC.

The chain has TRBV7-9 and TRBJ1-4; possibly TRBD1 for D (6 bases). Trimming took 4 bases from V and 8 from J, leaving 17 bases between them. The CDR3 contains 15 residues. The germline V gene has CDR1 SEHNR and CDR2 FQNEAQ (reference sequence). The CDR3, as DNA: TGTGCCAGCAGCTCTTCCGACCGGGACAACGAAAAACTGTTTTTT. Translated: CASSSSDRDNEKLFF.